This T cell receptor beta chain is from a study of monozygotic twins with inflammatory bowel disease. A remark on this clonotype: Its antigen is as yet unknown.

Study outcomes and limitations: Distinction of different T cell subtypes was not possible. Patients received differing immunosuppressive treatments, which may have added variability to their repertoires. Healthy co-twins showed greater TCRbeta diversity (inverse Simpson) than IBD patients.

Germline loops: CDR1 SGHRS, CDR2 YFSETQ. This CDR3 contains 17 residues. Blood samples, whole and unsorted for T cells, yielded the isolated total RNA. TCRdb re-called the 5' RACE reads, yielding one record per CDR3 amino acid sequence without DNA. The listing contains 150,000 to 200,000 distinct CDR3 sequences. Sequences were obtained from blood. The TCR originated in a human donor with ulcerative colitis or Crohn's disease, or a healthy co-twin of an affected twin (not recorded which). The chain uses TRBV5-1 and TRBJ2-1; TCRdb reports TRBD2, a call that lacks DNA to check it against. The CDR3: CASSLTRLAGGNNEQFF.